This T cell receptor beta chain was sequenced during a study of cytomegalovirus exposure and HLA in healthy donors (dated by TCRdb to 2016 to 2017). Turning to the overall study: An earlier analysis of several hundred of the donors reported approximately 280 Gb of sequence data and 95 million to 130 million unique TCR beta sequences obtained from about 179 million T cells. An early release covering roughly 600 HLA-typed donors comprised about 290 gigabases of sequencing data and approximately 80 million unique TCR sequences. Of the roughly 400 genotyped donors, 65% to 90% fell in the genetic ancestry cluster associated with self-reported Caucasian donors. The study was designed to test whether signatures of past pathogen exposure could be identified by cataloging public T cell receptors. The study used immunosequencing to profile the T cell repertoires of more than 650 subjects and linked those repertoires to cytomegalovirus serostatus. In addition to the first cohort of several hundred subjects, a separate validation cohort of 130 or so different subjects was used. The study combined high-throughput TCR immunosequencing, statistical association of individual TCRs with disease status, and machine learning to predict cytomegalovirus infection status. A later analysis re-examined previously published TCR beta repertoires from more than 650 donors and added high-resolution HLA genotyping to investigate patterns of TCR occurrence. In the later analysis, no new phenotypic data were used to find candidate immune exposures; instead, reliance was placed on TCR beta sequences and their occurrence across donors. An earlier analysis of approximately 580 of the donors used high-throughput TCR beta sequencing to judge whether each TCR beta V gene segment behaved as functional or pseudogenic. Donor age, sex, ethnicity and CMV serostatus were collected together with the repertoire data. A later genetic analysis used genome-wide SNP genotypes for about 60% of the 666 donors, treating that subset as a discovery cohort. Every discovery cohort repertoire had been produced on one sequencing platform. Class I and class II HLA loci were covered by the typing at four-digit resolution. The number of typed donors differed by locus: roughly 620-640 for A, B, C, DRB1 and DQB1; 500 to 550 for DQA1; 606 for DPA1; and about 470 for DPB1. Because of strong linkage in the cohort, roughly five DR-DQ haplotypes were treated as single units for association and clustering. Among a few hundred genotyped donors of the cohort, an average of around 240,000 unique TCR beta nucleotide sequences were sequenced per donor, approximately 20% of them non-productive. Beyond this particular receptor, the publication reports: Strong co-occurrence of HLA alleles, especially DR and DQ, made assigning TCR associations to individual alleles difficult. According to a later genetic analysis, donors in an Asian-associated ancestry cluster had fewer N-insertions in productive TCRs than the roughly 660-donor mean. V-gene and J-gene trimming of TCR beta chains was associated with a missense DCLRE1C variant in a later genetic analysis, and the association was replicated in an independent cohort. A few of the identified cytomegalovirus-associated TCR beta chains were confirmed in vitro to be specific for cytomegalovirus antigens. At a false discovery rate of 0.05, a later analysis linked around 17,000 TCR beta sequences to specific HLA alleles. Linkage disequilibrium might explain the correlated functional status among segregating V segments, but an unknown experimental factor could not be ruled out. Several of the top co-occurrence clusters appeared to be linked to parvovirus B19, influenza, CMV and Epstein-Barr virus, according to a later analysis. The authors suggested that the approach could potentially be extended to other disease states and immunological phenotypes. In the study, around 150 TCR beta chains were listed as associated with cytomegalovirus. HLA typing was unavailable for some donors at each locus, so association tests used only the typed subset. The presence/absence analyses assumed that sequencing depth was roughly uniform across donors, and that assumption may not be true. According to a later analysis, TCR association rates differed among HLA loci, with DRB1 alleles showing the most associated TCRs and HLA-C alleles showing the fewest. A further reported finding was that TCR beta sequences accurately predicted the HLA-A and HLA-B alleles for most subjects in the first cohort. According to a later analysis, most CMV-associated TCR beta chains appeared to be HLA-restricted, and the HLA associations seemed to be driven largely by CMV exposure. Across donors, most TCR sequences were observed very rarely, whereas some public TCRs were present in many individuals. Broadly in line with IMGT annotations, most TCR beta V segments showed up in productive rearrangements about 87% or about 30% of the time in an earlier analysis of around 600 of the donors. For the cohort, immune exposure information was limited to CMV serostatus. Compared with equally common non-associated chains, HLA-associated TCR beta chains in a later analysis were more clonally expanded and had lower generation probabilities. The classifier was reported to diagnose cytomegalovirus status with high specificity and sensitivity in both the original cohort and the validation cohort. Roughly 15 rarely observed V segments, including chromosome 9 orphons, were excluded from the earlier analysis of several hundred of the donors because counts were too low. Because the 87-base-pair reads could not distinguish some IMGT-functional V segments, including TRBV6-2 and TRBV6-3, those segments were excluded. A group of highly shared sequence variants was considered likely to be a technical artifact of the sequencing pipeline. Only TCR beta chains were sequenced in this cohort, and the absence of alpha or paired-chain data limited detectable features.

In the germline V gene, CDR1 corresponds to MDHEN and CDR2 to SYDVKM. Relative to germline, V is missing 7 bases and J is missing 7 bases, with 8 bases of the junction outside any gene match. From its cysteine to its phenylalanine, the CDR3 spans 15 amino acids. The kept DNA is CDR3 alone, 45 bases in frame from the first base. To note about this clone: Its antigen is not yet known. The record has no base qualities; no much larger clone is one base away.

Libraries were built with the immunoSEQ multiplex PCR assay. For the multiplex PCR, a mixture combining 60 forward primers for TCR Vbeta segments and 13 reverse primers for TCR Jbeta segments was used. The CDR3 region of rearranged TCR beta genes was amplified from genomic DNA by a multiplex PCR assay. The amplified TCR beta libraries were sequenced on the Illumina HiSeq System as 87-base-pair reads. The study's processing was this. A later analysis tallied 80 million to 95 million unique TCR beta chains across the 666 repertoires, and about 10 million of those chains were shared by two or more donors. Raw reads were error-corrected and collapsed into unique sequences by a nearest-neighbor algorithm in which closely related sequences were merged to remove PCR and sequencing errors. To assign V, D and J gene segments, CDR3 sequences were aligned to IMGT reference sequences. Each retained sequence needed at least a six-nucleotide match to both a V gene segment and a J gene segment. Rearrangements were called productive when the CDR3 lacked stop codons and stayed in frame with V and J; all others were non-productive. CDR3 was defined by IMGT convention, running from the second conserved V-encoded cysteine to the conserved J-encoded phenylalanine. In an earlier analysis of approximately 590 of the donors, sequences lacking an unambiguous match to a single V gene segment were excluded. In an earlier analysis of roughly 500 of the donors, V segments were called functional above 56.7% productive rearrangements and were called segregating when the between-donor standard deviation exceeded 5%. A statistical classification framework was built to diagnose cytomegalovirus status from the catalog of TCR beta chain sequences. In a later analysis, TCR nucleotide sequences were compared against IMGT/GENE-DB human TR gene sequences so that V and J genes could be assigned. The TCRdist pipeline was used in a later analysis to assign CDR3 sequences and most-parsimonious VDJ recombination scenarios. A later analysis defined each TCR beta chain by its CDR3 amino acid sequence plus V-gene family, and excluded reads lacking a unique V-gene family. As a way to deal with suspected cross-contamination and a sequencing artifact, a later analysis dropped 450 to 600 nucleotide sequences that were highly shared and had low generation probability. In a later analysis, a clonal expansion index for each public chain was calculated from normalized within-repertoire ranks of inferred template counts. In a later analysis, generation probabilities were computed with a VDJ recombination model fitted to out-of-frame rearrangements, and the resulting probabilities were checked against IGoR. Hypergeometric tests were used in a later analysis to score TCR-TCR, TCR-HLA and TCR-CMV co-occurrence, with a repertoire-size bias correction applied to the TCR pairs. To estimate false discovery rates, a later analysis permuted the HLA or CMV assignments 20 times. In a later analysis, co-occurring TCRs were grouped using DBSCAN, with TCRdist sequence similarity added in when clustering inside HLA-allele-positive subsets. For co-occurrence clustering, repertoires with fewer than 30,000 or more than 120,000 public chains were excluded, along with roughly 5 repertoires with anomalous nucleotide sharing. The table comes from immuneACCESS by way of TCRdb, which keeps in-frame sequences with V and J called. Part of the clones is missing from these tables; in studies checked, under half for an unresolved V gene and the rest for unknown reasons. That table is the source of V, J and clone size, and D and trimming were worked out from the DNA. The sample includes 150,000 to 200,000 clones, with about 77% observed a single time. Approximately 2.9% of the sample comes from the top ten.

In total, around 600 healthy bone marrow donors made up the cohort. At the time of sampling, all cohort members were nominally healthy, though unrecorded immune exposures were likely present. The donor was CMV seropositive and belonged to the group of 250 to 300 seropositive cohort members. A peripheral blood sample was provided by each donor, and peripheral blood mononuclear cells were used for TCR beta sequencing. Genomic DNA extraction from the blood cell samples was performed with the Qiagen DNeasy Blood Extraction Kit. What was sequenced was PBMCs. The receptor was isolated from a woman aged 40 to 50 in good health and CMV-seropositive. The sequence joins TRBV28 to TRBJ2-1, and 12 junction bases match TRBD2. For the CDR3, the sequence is CASTRLAGVKNEQFF. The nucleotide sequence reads TGTGCCAGCACCCGACTAGCGGGGGTTAAGAATGAGCAGTTCTTC.